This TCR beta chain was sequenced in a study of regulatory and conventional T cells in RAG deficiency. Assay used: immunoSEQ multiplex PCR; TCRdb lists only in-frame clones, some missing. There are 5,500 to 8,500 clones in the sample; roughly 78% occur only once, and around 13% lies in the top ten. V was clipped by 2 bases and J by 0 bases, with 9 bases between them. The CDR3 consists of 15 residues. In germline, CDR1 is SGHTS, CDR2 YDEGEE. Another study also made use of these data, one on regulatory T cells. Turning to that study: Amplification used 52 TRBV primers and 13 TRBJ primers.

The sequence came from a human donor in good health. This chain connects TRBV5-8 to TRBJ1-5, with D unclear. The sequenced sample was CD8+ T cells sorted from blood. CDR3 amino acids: CASSFSEYSNQPQHF. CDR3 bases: TGTGCCAGCAGCTTTTCAGAATATAGCAATCAGCCCCAGCATTTT.